One and the same sample provided the 31 T cell receptor beta chains below, sequenced in a study of blood T cell repertoires in COVID-19. Libraries were prepared by immunoSEQ multiplex PCR; TCRdb keeps only in-frame clonotypes and omits some of them. The data contain more than 150,000 clones, 85% to 90% of them singletons. Sample: peripheral blood. The receptors originated from a man aged 40-55 years with active or convalescent COVID-19.

V gene TRBV6-2 or TRBV6-3 combines with J gene TRBJ2-1; possibly TRBD2 for D (5 bases). This CDR3 has 11 amino acids. CDR1 and CDR2 (germline): MNHEY, SVGEGT. Trimming took 6 bases from V and 9 from J, leaving 9 bases between them. The CDR3 region is CASSEEAEQFF. The CDR3 nucleotides are TGTGCCAGCAGCGAGGAGGCTGAGCAGTTCTTC.

This chain joins TRBV27 and TRBJ2-7; D possibly corresponds to TRBD1 (6 bases). Germline CDR1 reads MNHEY; CDR2 reads SMNVEV (reference sequence). V lost 10 bases and J lost 6, with 16 bases in between. CDR3 length: 12 amino acids. This chain's CDR3 is CATVGRGGEQYF. The CDR3 coding sequence is TGTGCCACCGTCGGCAGGGGTGGCGAGCAGTACTTC.

This chain links TRBV30 with TRBJ2-7; possibly TRBD2 for D (6 bases). This CDR3 contains 13 residues. V dropped 2 bases and J dropped 3 bases, with 11 bases sitting between them. The germline gives CDR1 GTSNPN, CDR2 SVGIG (reference sequence). In DNA form, the CDR3 reads TGTGCCTGGAGTACCCCCGGGGGCTACGAGCAGTACTTC. Protein sequence: CAWSTPGGYEQYF.

The CDR3 nucleotides are TGTGCCACCCTTCCGGGACAGGGGTACGAGCAGTACTTC. It codes for CATLPGQGYEQYF. The V gene is TRBV21-1, the J gene TRBJ2-7; the table calls TRBD1, which could not be checked here. TRBV21-1 is a documented pseudogene. The CDR3 runs 13 residues.

CDR3 sequence: CASSAGQNTGELFF. The DNA of the CDR3 is TGTGCCAGCAGCGCGGGACAAAACACCGGGGAGCTGTTTTTT. This chain connects TRBV9 to TRBJ2-2; TRBD1 might be the D (6 bases). Per the germline V gene, CDR1 is SGDLS and CDR2 is YYNGEE. The CDR3 consists of 14 residues. Trimming stripped 3 bases from V and 2 bases from J, with 8 bases between.

This rearrangement joins TRBV11-2 to TRBJ1-2; perhaps TRBD1 as D (5 bases). There are 15 residues in the CDR3. Trimming pared 1 base from V and 8 bases from J, leaving 17 bases between. Germline CDR1 SGHAT, CDR2 FQNNGV. The CDR3 loop is CASSLAGGGIEGYTF. The CDR3 coding sequence is TGTGCCAGCAGCTTAGCCGGGGGGGGAATTGAGGGCTACACCTTC.

The chain has TRBV28 and TRBJ1-5; 9 bases fit TRBD1. CDR1 is MDHEN and CDR2 is SYDVKM in the germline V gene. The J segment lost 1 base and the V segment lost 6 bases, leaving 19 bases of the junction unmatched. The CDR3 contains 20 residues. The CDR3 loop is CASSEGRDRGFQLSNQPQHF. CDR3 bases: TGTGCCAGCAGCGAGGGCCGAGACAGGGGGTTCCAGTTGAGCAATCAGCCCCAGCATTTT. The full variable domain, rest sourced from reference TRBV28 and TRBJ1-5, is DVKVTQSSRYLVKRTGEKVFLECVQDMDHENMFWYRQDPGLGLRLIYFSYDVKMKEKGDIPEGYSVSREKKERFSLILESASTNQTSMYLCASSEGRDRGFQLSNQPQHFGDGTRLSIL.

This clone was detected a few times. DNA of the CDR3: TGTGCCAGTACCTTCGGGACAGGGGAGTATTCACCCCTCCACTTT. Protein: CASTFGTGEYSPLHF. The chain has TRBV19 and TRBJ1-6, with TRBD1 matching over 10 bases. CDR3 length: 15 amino acids. V gave up 7 bases and J gave up 8 bases; unmatched junction bases: 8. Per the germline V gene, CDR1 is LNHDA and CDR2 is SQIVND (reference sequence).

The gene calls are TRBV13 and TRBJ2-1; D is perhaps TRBD2 (5 bases). The length of the CDR3 is 12 residues. The ends were cut back, 4 bases at V and 4 bases at J, with 5 bases in the middle. The germline V gene has CDR1 PRHDT and CDR2 FYEKMQ (reference sequence). The CDR3 sequence: CASSSGYNEQFF. The CDR3 coding sequence is TGTGCCAGCAGCTCGGGGTACAATGAGCAGTTCTTC.

This chain uses TRBV30 with TRBJ2-7, with 7 bases lining up with TRBD1. CDR3 size: 15 residues. The V segment lost 1 base and the J segment 2 bases; nucleotides outside the gene matches: 8. CDR1 and CDR2 (germline): GTSNPN, SVGIG (reference sequence). The CDR3 here is CAWSGGQERTYEQYF. DNA for the CDR3: TGTGCCTGGAGTGGCGGACAGGAAAGAACCTACGAGCAGTACTTC.

This chain joins TRBV6-5 and TRBJ2-2; 14 bases match TRBD2. V shed 6 bases, J shed 5 bases, and the junction held 2 bases outside the gene matches. The germline gives CDR1 MNHEY, CDR2 SVGAGI. The CDR3 has 15 residues. This CDR3 is CASRRLAGGTGELFF. The CDR3 region has the DNA TGTGCCAGCAGGAGACTAGCGGGGGGGACCGGGGAGCTGTTTTTT.

The chain couples TRBV5-4 to TRBJ1-3; D remains ambiguous. Germline V gene data show CDR1 as SGHNT and CDR2 as YYREEE (reference sequence). CDR3 length: 14 residues. V was cut by 1 base and J by 1 base, with 6 bases left in between. CDR3 DNA sequence: TGTGCCAGCAGCTTGTTCAATTCTGGAAACACCATATATTTT. Protein sequence: CASSLFNSGNTIYF.

The sample holds a few counts of this clone. The chain couples TRBV6-5 to TRBJ1-1, with D uncertain. This CDR3 spans 13 amino acids. V was cut by 6 bases and J by 6 bases, with 14 bases left in between. The germline gives CDR1 MNHEY, CDR2 SVGAGI. The CDR3 protein is CASSLKRAAEAFF. CDR3 nucleotide sequence: TGTGCCAGCAGCCTGAAGCGGGCGGCTGAAGCTTTCTTT.

The CDR3 region is CAISGFTANYGYTF. The CDR3 nucleotides are TGTGCCATCAGTGGGTTCACAGCTAACTATGGCTACACCTTC. This chain uses TRBV10-3 with TRBJ1-2; D uncertain. The germline V gene encodes CDR1 ENHRY and CDR2 SYGVKD. The CDR3 covers 14 residues. V was cut by 4 bases and J by 0 bases, with 9 bases left in between.

The rearrangement joins TRBV5-8 to TRBJ1-1; 8 bases agree with TRBD1. This CDR3 has 15 residues. Per the germline V gene, CDR1 is SGHTS and CDR2 is YDEGEE. The V and J ends lost 4 bases and 7 bases, in that order; junction bases with no gene match: 12. The CDR3 nucleotides read TGTGCCAGCAGCGGGGGACAGGTACTCCTTAATGAAGCTTTCTTT. This sequence encodes CASSGGQVLLNEAFF.

This clone was found once. This chain connects TRBV7-3 to TRBJ2-2; D unresolved. This CDR3 has 13 amino acids. In germline, CDR1 is SGHTA, CDR2 FQGTGA. V dropped 3 bases and J dropped 6 bases, with 8 bases sitting between them. For the CDR3, the DNA is TGTGCCAGCAGCTTGGAGATGGCCGGGGAGCTGTTTTTT. This gives the protein CASSLEMAGELFF.

The rearrangement joins TRBV19 to TRBJ2-7, with D tentatively TRBD2 (5 bases). The CDR3 has 13 residues. Germline loops: CDR1 LNHDA, CDR2 SQIVND (reference sequence). V was clipped by 8 bases and J by 3 bases, with 14 bases between them. The CDR3: CASRGPLFYEQYF. CDR3 sequence (DNA): TGTGCCAGTCGCGGGCCCCTCTTCTACGAGCAGTACTTC.

The chain recombines TRBV11-2 with TRBJ1-1; the D is unclear. This CDR3 is built from 15 residues. Germline V gene sequence: CDR1 SGHAT, CDR2 FQNNGV. The ends were cut back, 2 bases at V and 6 bases at J, with 16 bases in the middle. The CDR3 spells CASSLKVTGFAEAFF. As DNA, the CDR3 is TGTGCCAGCAGCTTAAAGGTGACTGGATTCGCTGAAGCTTTCTTT.

As concerns this clone: Sequence at one end of the junction differs from germline and may be a read error. This chain connects TRBV7-7 to TRBJ2-1, with 8 positions matching TRBD1. The germline CDR1 and CDR2 sequences are SSHAT and FNYEAQ (reference sequence). The CDR3 contains 15 residues. The CDR3 sequence: CASSLRQGAGNEQFF. CDR3 bases: TGTGCTAGCAGCTTGAGGCAGGGGGCTGGAAATGAGCAGTTCTTC.

This rearrangement joins TRBV6-2 or TRBV6-3 to TRBJ1-5; TRBD1 matches at 7 bases. The CDR3 runs to 16 residues. J was trimmed by 9 bases and V by 4 bases; bases with no gene match: 15. Germline CDR1 MNHEY, CDR2 SVGEGT. The CDR3 loop is CASSSVRTGSLGPQHF. As DNA, the CDR3 is TGTGCCAGCAGTTCCGTTCGGACAGGAAGCTTGGGGCCCCAGCATTTT.

The J gene is TRBJ1-6, the V gene TRBV3-1 (or the pseudogene TRBV3-2); D is possibly TRBD1 (6 bases). This CDR3 contains 16 residues. Germline CDR1 and CDR2: LGHDT and YNNKEL (reference sequence). V lost 3 bases and J lost 5, with 14 bases in between. The CDR3 DNA is TGTGCCAGCAGCCATCGCAACGGACAGCATAATTCACCCCTCCACTTT. The encoded protein is CASSHRNGQHNSPLHF.

J is TRBJ1-5 and V is TRBV6-1; 7 nucleotides agree with TRBD1. The CDR3 runs 17 residues. The junction had 9 bases not matched to a gene; V was cut back by 2 bases and J by 2 bases. Germline V gene lookup returns CDR1 MNHNS and CDR2 SASEGT. The CDR3 loop is CASSESRDRVGNQPQHF. As DNA, the CDR3 is TGTGCCAGCAGTGAATCGAGAGACAGGGTTGGCAATCAGCCCCAGCATTTT.

The V gene is TRBV4-2, the J gene TRBJ1-6; TRBD1 aligns across 11 bases. This CDR3 has 16 residues. The J segment lost 9 bases and the V segment lost 5 bases, leaving 9 bases of the junction unmatched. Germline CDR1 and CDR2: LGHNA and YNFKEQ. For the CDR3, the DNA is TGTGCCAGCAGCAAGGACAGGGGGCGATTTCCTTCACCCCTCCACTTT. Protein sequence: CASSKDRGRFPSPLHF.

The chain combines TRBV5-1 with TRBJ2-7; D gene unclear. The CDR3 sequence is 13 residues long. Germline assignment: CDR1 SGHRS and CDR2 YFSETQ. V dropped 0 bases and J dropped 6 bases, with 10 bases sitting between them. The CDR3: CASSLDSLSEQYF. CDR3 coding DNA: TGCGCCAGCAGCTTGGATTCCCTCTCCGAGCAGTACTTC.

In its sample, this clone was seen once. The chain joins TRBV6-5 to TRBJ2-1, with D possibly matching TRBD1 (5 bases). Trimming cost V 7 bases and J 9 bases, with 16 bases left between them. Looked up from germline, CDR1 is MNHEY and CDR2 is SVGAGI. The CDR3 spans 13 residues. The CDR3 sequence: CASKGFLGVEQFF. The CDR3 nucleotides are TGTGCCAGCAAAGGGTTCTTAGGGGTTGAGCAGTTCTTC.

The genes are TRBV29-1 and TRBJ1-2; D possibly corresponds to TRBD1 (6 bases). Germline-derived CDR1 and CDR2 are SQVTM and ANQGSEA. There are 13 residues in the CDR3. V was cut by 2 bases and J by 7 bases, with 14 bases left in between. Written as DNA, the CDR3 is TGCAGCGTTGAACTGCGGACAGCTAGTGGCTACACCTTC. This encodes CSVELRTASGYTF.

This clone was detected a few times. This chain uses TRBV2 with TRBJ1-1; maybe TRBD1 (6 bases). The germline V gene encodes CDR1 SNHLY and CDR2 FYNNEI. Trimming pared 4 bases from V and 11 bases from J, leaving 11 bases between. The CDR3 is made up of 11 amino acids. This CDR3 reads CASSAQGRAFF. The CDR3 DNA reads TGTGCCAGCAGTGCACAGGGTAGGGCTTTCTTT.

This rearrangement joins TRBV19 to TRBJ1-6; TRBD1 aligns across 8 bases. Per the germline V gene, CDR1 is LNHDA and CDR2 is SQIVND (reference sequence). J was trimmed by 2 bases and V by 10 bases; bases with no gene match: 7. The CDR3 contains 15 residues. CDR3 in DNA: TGTGCCACCCAGGACAGGGCCGCCTATAATTCACCCCTCCACTTT. This translates into CATQDRAAYNSPLHF.

This rearrangement joins TRBV3-1 (or the pseudogene TRBV3-2) to TRBJ1-1; 12 positions agree with TRBD1. V shed 5 bases and J 1 base; nucleotides not matched to a gene: 11. Germline V CDR1 and CDR2: LGHDT, YNNKEL (reference sequence). The CDR3 totals 18 residues. This chain's CDR3 is CASSLEGTGGRRNTEAFF. CDR3 DNA: TGTGCCAGCAGCTTAGAAGGGACAGGGGGCCGGAGGAACACTGAAGCTTTCTTT.

This clone occurred once. The chain links TRBV28 to TRBJ2-5, with 8 positions matching TRBD1. With V trimmed by 2 bases and J by 3 bases, 2 bases remained unmatched. The germline V gene has CDR1 MDHEN and CDR2 SYDVKM. The CDR3 extends over 14 amino acids. The chain's CDR3 is CASSLGTGEETQYF. CDR3 sequence (DNA): TGTGCCAGCAGTTTAGGGACAGGAGAAGAGACCCAGTACTTC.

This clone has a handful of counts. The chain links TRBV7-9 to TRBJ2-7; D is perhaps TRBD1 (6 bases). V dropped 5 bases and J dropped 2 bases, with 7 bases sitting between them. This CDR3 spans 12 amino acids. Germline V lookup: CDR1 SEHNR, CDR2 FQNEAQ (reference sequence). The chain's CDR3 is CASSRTAYEQYF. The CDR3 coding sequence is TGTGCCAGCAGCCGGACAGCCTACGAGCAGTACTTC. Complete variable domain (other parts from reference TRBV7-9 and TRBJ2-7): DTGVSQNPRHKITKRGQNVTFRCDPISEHNRLYWYRQTLGQGPEFLTYFQNEAQLEKSRLLSDRFSAERPKGSFSTLEIQRTEQGDSAMYLCASSRTAYEQYFGPGTRLTVT.